The T cell receptor (beta chain) under discussion was sequenced for a study of blood T cell repertoires in COVID-19 (dated by TCRdb to the early 2020s). The study in broad terms: Collaborator samples came from the United States, Italy and Spain and covered acute and convalescent phases of COVID-19. The sample metadata nearly always contained a de-identified subject ID, COVID-19 status, age in years and sex. Subjects who had been exposed to COVID-19, were actively infected with it, or had recovered from it provided the deeply sampled blood TCRbeta repertoires that made up the dataset. Where HLA class I and class II types were available, the types were taken from metadata supplied by the sample provider, not from assay-based typing. Samples came from the ongoing ImmuneRACE study (first 160 participants) plus 1,254 subjects from 6 global collaborators. The repertoires were released in a freely available public database intended as a resource for research on the immune response to SARS-CoV-2. The prospective study material was composed of cDNA or gDNA derived from T cells, B-cell-depleted T cells, or PBMCs. Points the paper makes about the study in general: The amount of clinical and demographic metadata varied by source and participant and was provided uncurated.

Collaborating institutions collected whole blood in K2EDTA tubes following their own protocols. For TCRbeta analysis, collaborators shipped samples as frozen whole blood, isolated PBMCs, or DNA extracted from either of those sample types. TCRbeta CDR3 regions were amplified from genomic DNA by means of the immunoSEQ Assay, a bias-controlled multiplex PCR. The study's own analysis went as follows. Within the assay, amplification of reference gene primers was used to estimate how many nucleated cells each sample contained. To quantify the absolute abundance of each unique TCRbeta CDR3 rearrangement, sequence reads were collapsed and filtered. Productive Simpson clonality was computed per sample as the square root of Simpson's diversity index over productive rearrangements. Drawn from immuneACCESS, this table holds only the in-frame rearrangements with V and J called that TCRdb kept. Clones are partly lost; checked studies trace under half to an unresolved V gene and leave the rest unexplained. That table supplies the V and J calls and clone size; D and trimming were determined from the DNA. The sample contains about 180,000 clones, about 86% of them found a single time. The top ten clonotypes cover less than 3.5% of the sample.

Taken from the germline V gene (reference sequence), the CDR1 and CDR2 loops are MNHEY and SMNVEV. The V end loses 2 bases and the J end loses 4 bases, and a stretch of 11 bases separates them. CDR3 length: 14 amino acids, cysteine to phenylalanine. Just the 42-base CDR3 DNA is kept, in frame starting at base 1. Details on this clone: The target of this receptor is not known. No base quality information exists; no much larger clone differs at one position.

The chain is encoded by TRBV27 joined to TRBJ1-1; tentative D gene TRBD1, with 6 bases matching. The clonotype was recovered from a woman in her twenties or thirties with active or convalescent COVID-19. The sample consisted of peripheral blood. The DNA sequence follows: TGTGCCAGCAGTTTACGTACAGGGAGCACTGAAGCTTTCTTT. Translated, it gives CASSLRTGSTEAFF.